This T cell receptor beta chain was sequenced during a study of tumor-infiltrating lymphocytes in primary liver carcinoma. The wider study: Tumor lesions were T1-T3 N0M0 and spanned about 4 to 10 cm. Study-wide points: Tumor-adjacent and tumor-blood pairs displayed less overlap than did pairs of tumor regions. Since the samples were bulk and unsorted, the CD4+ and CD8+ repertoires were not compared.

Points on this clonotype: Its antigen is currently unknown. One end of the junction varies from germline; a read error may be responsible.

The blood RNA (from unsorted whole blood) was obtained, and germline DNA was also extracted. Around 4.4 milliliters of peripheral blood were collected before surgery. Germline assignment: CDR1 MNHEY and CDR2 SVGEGT. The CDR3 has 17 residues. Total RNA (around 0.45 ug) served as template for TCR beta cDNA synthesis primed by a constant-region primer. Generation of the TCR beta libraries relied on three nested multiplex PCR rounds using slightly modified ARM-PCR. With TRBV1-TRBV30 forward primers and a C-beta reverse primer, the first two PCR rounds were run for roughly 10 cycles each. TCRdb called the multiplex PCR reads again in MiXCR, with one record for every CDR3 protein. The table records about 310,000 distinct CDR3 sequences, almost 60% of them present only once.

The sequenced sample consisted of peripheral blood. The TCR originated in a woman aged 25-40 years with primary liver carcinoma and hepatitis B virus infection. The chain links TRBV6-2 or TRBV6-3 to TRBJ2-3; maybe TRBD2 (5 bases). In nucleotides, the CDR3 is TGTGCCAACAGTTACCCCGGGATGGCCTTTGGTCCAGATACGCAGTATTTT. The encoded protein is CANSYPGMAFGPDTQYF.